This TCR beta chain was identified in a study of regulatory T cells in long-lasting Graves disease. Trimming took 6 bases from V and 5 from J, leaving 14 bases between them. The CDR3 totals 13 residues. Germline V gene lookup returns CDR1 MDHEN and CDR2 SYDVKM. This clonotype has a count of ten or more. The target antigen is unknown. TCR beta libraries were built with iRepertoire HTBI primers and Arm-PCR of CDR3 regions. In the original processing: Sequenced samples collectively carried 60 to 75 TRBV and over 11 TRBJ segments. TCRdb re-called the multiplex PCR reads through MiXCR, storing one row per CDR3 protein. The authors' filters were not applied to this entry. Of a few hundred thousand distinct CDR3 sequences in the sample, 20% to 25% were seen once. Study-level findings and limits: The study found TRBV28, TRBJ1-2 and TRBJ2-5 favored in persistent disease. The TCR repertoire of persistent Graves' patients was less diverse than that of newly diagnosed ones.

Documented time point: persistent/refractory GD, antithyroid drugs over 5 years with positive TRAb. The authors made the TCR library using RNA they extracted from PBMCs. American Thyroid Association guidelines defined Graves' disease diagnosis. This material consisted of peripheral blood mononuclear cells (PBMCs), taken when the disease was refractory, from a patient treated with antithyroid drugs. This TCR was sampled from a female donor with Graves disease. The rearrangement joins TRBV28 to TRBJ2-7, with TRBD1 as a possible D gene (8 bases). The DNA for the CDR3 is TGTGCCAGCAGATCTACAGGGGGGGACGAGCAGTACTTC. Its translation: CASRSTGGDEQYF.